The text below deals with one T cell receptor beta chain. The target antigen is unknown. These data are taken from a study of cytomegalovirus exposure and HLA in healthy donors. Study-wide points: Most TCR beta V segments were productive about 90% or about 30% of the time in an earlier analysis. Most subjects had HLA-A and HLA-B alleles reportedly predicted accurately by TCR beta sequences.

With 60 Vbeta and 13 Jbeta primers, the PCR was carried out. Some clones are missing from TCRdb's copy, which holds only in-frame ones; the method was immunoSEQ multiplex PCR. The table has under 200,000 clones, 82% seen once. CDR1 and CDR2 (germline): SGHDN, FVKESK. The CDR3 is 20 amino acids. Trimming at V came to 0 bases and at J to 2 bases, leaving 15 bases not matched to a gene. The rearrangement joins TRBV14 to TRBJ2-3, with 9 bases matching TRBD1. Sequencing was done on a sample of PBMCs. The receptor was isolated from a woman under 30 in good health and CMV-seronegative. The CDR3 region is CASSQDIRDRVLEITDTQYF. In nucleotides, the CDR3 is TGTGCCAGCAGCCAAGATATCCGGGACAGGGTATTGGAGATCACAGATACGCAGTATTTT.